The sequence of this TCR beta chain was determined in a study of response to subunit inactivated influenza vaccine (dated by TCRdb to the late 2010s). Background on the whole study: Deep quantitative profiling of the T cell receptor repertoire was used in the study to follow responses to a trivalent subunit inactivated influenza vaccine. Results and caveats for the whole study, not just this receptor: The authors proposed that each seasonal influenza vaccination may bring in only a limited number of new T cells.

V loses 1 base of germline sequence and J loses 0 bases, and the interval between the two ends is 14 bases. CDR3 length: 16 amino acids, cysteine to phenylalanine. The sequence is cut down to CDR3 DNA, 48 bases in frame from base 1. CDR1 and CDR2 (SQVTM, ANQGSEA) derive from the germline V gene. Library preparation was by RT-PCR. Sequencing was carried out with an Illumina HiSeq 2500. TCRdb trimmed public reads at Q25 via fastp, called clones via MiXCR and kept in-frame beta chains. Identical CDR3 proteins give one entry, which carries the most common genes and DNA. Across this sample there are a few hundred thousand distinct CDR3 sequences, with 13% to 15% seen only once. The top ten clonotypes cover around 10% of the sample. Regarding this clonotype: The antigen it binds to is not known. The sample holds no much larger clone one base away, and base qualities are not on file.

The TCR was taken from a man aged 45-60 years who received an inactivated influenza vaccine. Donor details come from another sample of the same person, matched by shared clones. The specimen was PBMCs from blood, collected 11 to 12 days after vaccination. The rearranged segments are TRBV29-1 and TRBJ2-3; possibly the D gene is TRBD1, per 6 matching bases. The nucleotide sequence reads TGCAGCGTTGAAGGTACCCAGGGGCGAAGCACAGATACGCAGTATTTT. The translation is CSVEGTQGRSTDTQYF.